The source of this T cell receptor (beta chain) is a study of Ad26.COV2.S vaccination and SARS-CoV-2 variants. TCRdb's copy holds only in-frame clones and misses some; the assay was immunoSEQ multiplex PCR. This repertoire shows about 390,000 clones, about 85% found once; its top ten account for about 3.6%. With V trimmed by 5 bases and J by 5 bases, 3 bases remained unmatched. CDR1 SNHLY and CDR2 FYNNEI come from the germline V gene. CDR3 length: 14 amino acids. Treatment reported: roughly 20 received Ad26.COV2.S at low or high dose, single or two shots; roughly five received placebo; per-sample allocation not given. Each sample was drawn 63 days after the first injection (of vaccine or placebo).

The sequences come from peripheral blood, collected in a trial of Ad26.COV2.S vaccine versus placebo. This sequence was found in a person between 18 and 65 years old who received the Ad26.COV2.S COVID-19 vaccine or a placebo. This chain joins TRBV2 and TRBJ1-5; 10 nucleotides align to TRBD1. The CDR3 is CASSTGTGDQPQHF. In DNA form, the CDR3 reads TGTGCCAGCAGTACCGGGACAGGGGATCAGCCCCAGCATTTT.